These T cell receptor beta chains were read from a single sample in a study of somatic mutations in cytotoxic T cells in rheumatoid arthritis. Data came from immunoSEQ multiplex PCR; TCRdb stores just in-frame clones and leaves some out. The sample contains under 20,000 clones, approximately 80% of which appear only once. The sample taken for sequencing was CD8+ T cells sorted from blood. The receptors derive from an adult with rheumatoid arthritis. Each CDR3 is given with its conserved first and last residue. Fields, in order: CDR3 DNA, CDR3 protein, D gene, J gene, V gene. A D gene is named only where the DNA matches it firmly.

CDR3nt: TGTGCCAGCAGCTCCTCGACTAGCGGGGGCGACCAAGAGACCCAGTACTTC
CDR3aa: CASSSSTSGGDQETQYF
d_gene: TRBD2
j_gene: TRBJ2-5
v_gene: TRBV7-9

CDR3nt: TGTGCCAGCAGCCGATCCACCGGGACGTGGAACTACGAGCAGTACTTC
CDR3aa: CASSRSTGTWNYEQYF
d_gene: .
j_gene: TRBJ2-7
v_gene: TRBV5-6

CDR3nt: TGCGCCAGCAGCCCCTTCAGGGCAACTAATGAAAAACTGTTTTTT
CDR3aa: CASSPFRATNEKLFF
d_gene: .
j_gene: TRBJ1-4
v_gene: TRBV4-1

CDR3nt: TGTGCCAGCAGTGAAGCGTCAGGGGCCAACTATGGCTACACCTTC
CDR3aa: CASSEASGANYGYTF
d_gene: .
j_gene: TRBJ1-2
v_gene: TRBV2

CDR3nt: TGTGCCAGCAGCTCTAGTAGAACCCGCACAGATACGCAGTATTTT
CDR3aa: CASSSSRTRTDTQYF
d_gene: .
j_gene: TRBJ2-3
v_gene: TRBV7-9

CDR3nt: TGCGCCAGCAGCCAAGATCTGATCTTAGGGGGAGAGGGGTCCTACGAGCAGTACTTC
CDR3aa: CASSQDLILGGEGSYEQYF
d_gene: .
j_gene: TRBJ2-7
v_gene: TRBV4-3

CDR3nt: TGTGCCAGCAGCCCGGACAGGCTCTCCTACGAGCAGTACTTC
CDR3aa: CASSPDRLSYEQYF
d_gene: TRBD1
j_gene: TRBJ2-7
v_gene: TRBV9

CDR3nt: TGTGCCAGCAGCGTAAATCCATGGGGCACAGATACGCAGTATTTT
CDR3aa: CASSVNPWGTDTQYF
d_gene: .
j_gene: TRBJ2-3
v_gene: TRBV9

CDR3nt: TGTGCCAGTAGAAAAGGGACAGACTCTCACTATGGCTACACCTTC
CDR3aa: CASRKGTDSHYGYTF
d_gene: TRBD1
j_gene: TRBJ1-2
v_gene: TRBV19

CDR3nt: TGTGCCAGCAACCTTCCCGGTAACTATGGCTACACCTTC
CDR3aa: CASNLPGNYGYTF
d_gene: .
j_gene: TRBJ1-2
v_gene: TRBV28

CDR3nt: TGTGCCAGCAGCTTGGAGGGGACAGGCTATGGCTACACCTTC
CDR3aa: CASSLEGTGYGYTF
d_gene: TRBD1
j_gene: TRBJ1-2
v_gene: TRBV7-9